This T cell receptor (beta chain) emerged from a study of shared clonotypes between healthy human individuals. Study-wide points: Shared across a few donors were 4% to 6% of the naive CD4 clonotypes.

CDR3 length: 15 residues. J was trimmed by 6 bases and V by 1 base; bases with no gene match: 10. CDR1 is SGHRS and CDR2 is YFSETQ in the germline V gene. Sequenced by immunoSEQ multiplex PCR; TCRdb stores in-frame clones only, minus some. Of approximately 1,000,000 clones detected, around 77% appear once; the ten largest clones hold roughly 0.82%. CD4+ cell separation produced CD45RA+ naive and CD45RA-negative memory subsets. Note on this clone: Its antigen is still unknown.

Sequencing input: memory CD4+ T cells from PBMCs. Subset of the sample: CD45RA-negative fraction. This chain uses TRBV5-1 with TRBJ2-7, with 7 bases lining up with TRBD1. The clonotype originates from a man younger than 35 in good health. Some clones in this sample may be carry-over from other donors' samples. The DNA of the CDR3 is TGCGCCAGCAGCTTGTCCCTCGCTAGACAGGGCGAGCAGTACTTC. This translates into CASSLSLARQGEQYF.